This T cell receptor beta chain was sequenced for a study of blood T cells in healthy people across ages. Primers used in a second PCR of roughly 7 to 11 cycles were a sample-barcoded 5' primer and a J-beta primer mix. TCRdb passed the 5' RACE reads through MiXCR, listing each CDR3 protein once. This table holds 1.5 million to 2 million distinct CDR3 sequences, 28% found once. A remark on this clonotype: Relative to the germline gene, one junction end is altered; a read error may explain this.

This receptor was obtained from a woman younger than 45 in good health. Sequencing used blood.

CDR3 bases: TGTTCCAGCAGCTTAGGATGGCAGGACCGCTGGGAGACCCAGTACTTC. Translation gives CSSSLGWQDRWETQYF. The rearrangement uses TRBV7-2 and TRBJ2-5, with D uncertain. Germline V gene sequence: CDR1 SGHTA, CDR2 FQGNSA. The CDR3 length is 16 residues.